Included here is one TCR beta chain sequence, with context. The CDR3 is made up of 13 amino acids. The V end was cut by 4 bases, the J end by 4 bases, with 11 bases between. Germline assignment: CDR1 SGHRS and CDR2 YFSETQ. Assay used: immunoSEQ multiplex PCR; TCRdb lists only in-frame clones, some missing. The table lists 150,000 or so clones, just over 85% of them singletons, with approximately 4.9% in the top ten. The source of the sample is a study of control samples from healthy donors and cancer patients. The receptor was derived from a woman in her thirties in good health. The sample comprised blood. The chain uses TRBV5-1 and TRBJ2-5; D might be TRBD1 (6 bases). CDR3 sequence (DNA): TGCGCCAGCAGCCAGGACAGACTAGAGACCCAGTACTTC. Translating it yields CASSQDRLETQYF.